The 32 T cell receptor beta chains given below trace back to one sample, sequenced in a study of T cell responses to AZD1222 COVID-19 vaccine. Sequencing was performed with immunoSEQ multiplex PCR; in TCRdb, only in-frame clones are kept and a portion is missing. This sample has fewer than 120,000 clones, with 87% found just once. This specimen consisted of peripheral blood, obtained on day 0 of AZD1222 vaccination. The receptors were gathered from an adult in good health.

This clone was counted a single time. J is TRBJ2-2 and V is TRBV28, with TRBD1 matching over 7 bases. There are 16 residues in the CDR3. Trimming cost V 2 bases and J 6 bases; bases outside gene matches: 9. The germline V gene has CDR1 MDHEN and CDR2 SYDVKM. Here the CDR3 DNA reads TGTGCCAGCAGTTTAAAGACAGGGTGGTACCCCGGGGAGCTGTTTTTT. Amino acid sequence: CASSLKTGWYPGELFF.

The chain couples TRBV18 to TRBJ1-4, with 12 bases that match TRBD1. After removal of 0 bases from V and 3 bases from J, the junction contained 8 bases not matched to a gene. In germline, CDR1 is KGHSH, CDR2 LQKENI. The CDR3 has 19 residues. The CDR3 DNA reads as TGTGCCAGCTCACCACCGTCCGGGACAGGGGGCGCGCCTAATGAAAAACTGTTTTTT. Translating gives CASSPPSGTGGAPNEKLFF.

This chain connects TRBV7-2 to TRBJ2-7, with no clear D. This CDR3 has 15 amino acids. CDR1 is SGHTA, CDR2 FQGNSA, per germline. V shed 3 bases and J shed 2 bases, with 14 bases lying between them. DNA of the CDR3: TGTGCCAGCAGCTTTTGGGTGTTTGGGGCCTACGAGCAGTACTTC. Its translation: CASSFWVFGAYEQYF.

This chain joins TRBV27 and TRBJ2-7; the D is unclear. The germline gives CDR1 MNHEY, CDR2 SMNVEV (reference sequence). Trimming took off 6 bases at V and 2 bases at J, with 20 bases between the two ends. CDR3 length equals 16 residues. Here the CDR3 DNA reads TGTGCCAGCAGCCAATTGGGTGGAGTGCAACCCTACGAGCAGTACTTC. Translating it yields CASSQLGGVQPYEQYF.

The chain combines TRBV30 with TRBJ1-3; D ambiguous. The germline V gene encodes CDR1 GTSNPN and CDR2 SVGIG (reference sequence). The CDR3 extends over 12 amino acids. V lost 3 bases to trimming and J lost 5 bases, with 8 bases between them. Here the CDR3 reads CAWSSARNTIYF. The CDR3 region has the DNA TGTGCCTGGAGCTCAGCCCGAAACACCATATATTTT.

Only one count was recorded for this clone. Here the CDR3 DNA reads TGTGCCAGCAGCTTAGGCGCCGGGACTAGCCGTTACGAGCAGTACTTC. It encodes CASSLGAGTSRYEQYF. The chain uses TRBV11-2 and TRBJ2-7, with TRBD2 matching 9 bases. The germline gives CDR1 SGHAT, CDR2 FQNNGV. V gave up 1 base and J gave up 4 bases; unmatched junction bases: 8. The CDR3 is 16 amino acids.

The chain uses TRBV4-1 and TRBJ2-7, with TRBD2 as a possible D gene (6 bases). CDR1 and CDR2 (germline): MGHRA, YSYEKL. V was trimmed by 0 bases and J by 7 bases, leaving 16 bases between them. The CDR3 contains 15 residues. The CDR3 sequence is CASSQDEGLAREQYF. The DNA for the CDR3 is TGCGCCAGCAGCCAAGATGAAGGCCTAGCGAGGGAGCAGTACTTC.

The rearrangement uses TRBV4-1 and TRBJ1-1; perhaps TRBD1 as D (5 bases). Germline CDR1 and CDR2: MGHRA and YSYEKL. With 4 bases removed from V and 6 bases from J, the gap between germline ends came to 18 bases. The CDR3 is 15 amino acids. CDR3 region: CASSLTWGVRAEAFF. The CDR3 region has the DNA TGCGCCAGCAGCCTCACCTGGGGGGTGAGGGCTGAAGCTTTCTTT.

This chain connects TRBV6-6 to TRBJ1-2; tentative D call: TRBD1 (5 bases). Germline V gene sequence: CDR1 MNHNY, CDR2 SVGAGI (reference sequence). Trimming shortened V by 0 bases and J by 8 bases, and 10 bases separated the two germline ends. The CDR3 runs 13 residues. The chain's CDR3 is CASSYSRGEGYTF. The DNA of the CDR3 is TGTGCCAGCAGTTACTCGAGAGGGGAAGGCTACACCTTC.

The rearrangement uses TRBV7-9 and TRBJ2-7; 16 bases align to TRBD2. CDR1 is SEHNR and CDR2 is FQNEAQ in the germline V gene (reference sequence). The CDR3 runs to 16 residues. After removal of 5 bases from V and 6 bases from J, the junction contained 7 bases not matched to a gene. The CDR3 loop reads CASSEGGTSGRAEQYF. DNA of the CDR3: TGTGCCAGCAGCGAAGGGGGGACTAGCGGGAGGGCCGAGCAGTACTTC.

This sequence joins TRBV7-2 and TRBJ2-7; D call uncertain. CDR3 length: 13 residues. Trimming took off 6 bases at V and 2 bases at J, with 11 bases between the two ends. Germline lookup yields CDR1 SGHTA and CDR2 FQGNSA. CDR3 DNA sequence: TGTGCCAGCAGACCCTCCGGGCCCTACGAGCAGTACTTC. Its translation: CASRPSGPYEQYF.

This clone was observed a handful of times. The chain couples TRBV2 to TRBJ1-6, with D possibly TRBD1 on 6 matching bases. The V end lost 6 bases, the J end lost 6 bases, and 15 bases lay between the germline ends. The CDR3 is made up of 15 amino acids. Germline CDR1 SNHLY, CDR2 FYNNEI. CDR3 nucleotides: TGTGCCAGCAGGGACAGAGGGCGCGGTAATTCACCCCTCCACTTT. Its translation is CASRDRGRGNSPLHF. The whole variable domain, filled in from reference TRBV2 and TRBJ1-6, reads EPEVTQTPSHQVTQMGQEVILRCVPISNHLYFYWYRQILGQKVEFLVSFYNNEISEKSEIFDDQFSVERPDGSNFTLKIRSTKLEDSAMYFCASRDRGRGNSPLHFGNGTRLTVT.

This rearrangement joins TRBV9 to TRBJ1-1; possibly TRBD1 for D (5 bases). In germline, CDR1 is SGDLS, CDR2 YYNGEE. V was pared by 4 bases and J by 1 base, with 11 bases between. The CDR3 is 14 residues long. The CDR3 coding sequence is TGTGCCAGCAGCTTCCGAGGGGAGAACACTGAAGCTTTCTTT. This codes for CASSFRGENTEAFF.

The chain combines TRBV4-3 with TRBJ1-4; TRBD1 is a possible D gene (5 bases). The V gene lost 5 bases and the J gene lost 4 bases, with 14 bases spanning the gap. The CDR3 length is 15 residues. Germline lookup yields CDR1 LGHNA and CDR2 YSLEER. As DNA, the CDR3 is TGCGCCAGCAGCGAAGGGGACGTCGGTAATGAAAAACTGTTTTTT. Translated, it gives CASSEGDVGNEKLFF.

The chain employs TRBV6-5 and TRBJ1-2; no clear D gene. Germline CDR1 is MNHEY and CDR2 is SVGAGI. V was shortened by 0 bases and J by 1 base, with 9 bases between the two germline ends. This CDR3 comprises 15 residues. The CDR3 loop is CASSYSVGSNYGYTF. CDR3 DNA: TGTGCCAGCAGTTACTCCGTCGGCAGTAACTATGGCTACACCTTC.

CDR3 nucleotides: TGTGCTAGTGGTCCCGGACAGGCCACGATGCAGTATTTT. Residues: CASGPGQATMQYF. This rearrangement joins TRBV12-5 to TRBJ2-3, with 7 positions matching TRBD1. J gave up 11 bases and V 5 bases, and 10 bases lay outside the gene matches. Germline V gene data show CDR1 as LGHNT and CDR2 as FRNRAP. The CDR3 has 13 residues.

V and J are TRBV9 and TRBJ2-3, with D possibly being TRBD2 (5 bases). This CDR3 contains 15 residues. In germline, CDR1 is SGDLS, CDR2 YYNGEE. V shed 3 bases and J shed 1 base, with 12 bases lying between them. The chain's CDR3 is CASSAALGRTDTQYF. The CDR3 DNA is TGTGCCAGCAGCGCGGCACTAGGGCGCACAGATACGCAGTATTTT.

CDR3: CASSFVQGETQYF. CDR3 in DNA: TGTGCCAGCAGTTTTGTACAAGGAGAGACCCAGTACTTC. J is TRBJ2-5 and V is TRBV12-3 or TRBV12-4; D gene uncertain. The CDR3 spans 13 residues. Trimming took off 3 bases at V and 4 bases at J, with 9 bases between the two ends.

The count of this clone is one. V gene TRBV6-5 combines with J gene TRBJ1-4; weak D call: TRBD1 (6 bases). The length of the CDR3 is 15 residues. CDR1 is MNHEY, CDR2 SVGAGI, per germline. Trimming removed 0 bases at V and 7 bases at J, with 12 bases between. The CDR3 protein is CASSYSTGAGEKLFF. The CDR3 DNA reads TGTGCCAGCAGTTACTCGACGGGGGCAGGTGAAAAACTGTTTTTT.

The chain employs TRBV14 and TRBJ2-7; possible D gene TRBD2, 7 bases. From germline, CDR1 is SGHDN and CDR2 FVKESK. V was clipped by 1 base and J by 0 bases, with 25 bases between them. CDR3 size: 20 residues. CDR3 DNA sequence: TGTGCCAGCAGCCAAGGGGGCTATAGCGGGCCGGGGGCCCTCTCCTACGAGCAGTACTTC. Translated, it gives CASSQGGYSGPGALSYEQYF.

The V gene is TRBV15, the J gene TRBJ2-1, with TRBD2 matching 7 bases. The V segment lost 0 bases and the J segment 8 bases; nucleotides outside the gene matches: 7. This CDR3 is built from 15 residues. In germline, CDR1 is LNHNV, CDR2 YYDKDF (reference sequence). The CDR3 nucleotides read TGTGCCACCAGCAGAGATCTCCAGCGGGGTCATGAGCAGTTCTTC. Translation: CATSRDLQRGHEQFF.

J is TRBJ2-1 and V is TRBV19; the match to TRBD2 covers 12 bases. This CDR3 has 16 amino acids. CDR1 and CDR2 from the germline V gene are LNHDA and SQIVND (reference sequence). With V trimmed by 5 bases and J by 8 bases, 10 bases remained unmatched. Here the CDR3 DNA reads TGTGCCAGTAGTTTTACACTAGCGGGGGGCCCCGATGAGCAGTTCTTC. This encodes CASSFTLAGGPDEQFF.

This clone was observed a single time. The limits of the CDR3 on the DNA are not certain, so only TCRdb's listed CDR3 is given. The chain couples TRBV27 to TRBJ2-4; TRBD2 reflects the table's D call only, with no check against the DNA. The CDR3 length is 16 residues, termini included. Germline CDR1 reads MNHEY; CDR2 reads SMNVEV (reference sequence). The CDR3 loop is CASSLSLREGGYIQYF.

This clone was counted once. This chain uses TRBV6-5 with TRBJ1-6; TRBD1 agrees at 8 bases. Looked up from germline, CDR1 is MNHEY and CDR2 is SVGAGI. Trimming cost V 5 bases and J 7 bases; bases outside gene matches: 7. This CDR3 is built from 15 residues. The CDR3 sequence is CASSPRTGFNSPLHF. CDR3 DNA sequence: TGTGCCAGCAGTCCGCGGACAGGGTTCAATTCACCCCTCCACTTT.

The chain couples TRBV11-2 to TRBJ1-5; D gene ambiguous. The CDR3 totals 13 residues. CDR1 and CDR2 (germline): SGHAT, FQNNGV. V shed 3 bases and J shed 6 bases, with 9 bases lying between them. CDR3 in amino acids: CASSLGYGQPQHF. The CDR3, as DNA: TGTGCCAGCAGCTTGGGTTACGGTCAGCCCCAGCATTTT.

This chain links TRBV11-2 with TRBJ2-2; perhaps D is TRBD1 or TRBD2 (5 bases each). Per germline, CDR1 SGHAT and CDR2 FQNNGV. V was pared by 2 bases and J by 4 bases, with 11 bases between. There are 15 residues in the CDR3. CDR3 sequence: CASSLRGAGTGELFF. DNA of the CDR3: TGTGCCAGCAGCTTAAGGGGTGCGGGCACCGGGGAGCTGTTTTTT.

CDR3 in DNA: TGTGCCAGCAGTACCCTGCCAGGTAGCTCCTACGAGCAGTACTTC. It yields the protein CASSTLPGSSYEQYF. V and J are TRBV28 and TRBJ2-7; D gene ambiguous. The CDR3 length is 15 residues. Trimming removed 5 bases at V and 0 bases at J, with 14 bases between. Germline V lookup: CDR1 MDHEN, CDR2 SYDVKM.

This chain links TRBV7-2 with TRBJ2-5; 7 positions match TRBD2. This CDR3 is built from 15 residues. The germline V gene has CDR1 SGHTA and CDR2 FQGNSA. V dropped 1 base and J dropped 5; count of bases not matched to a gene: 7. This chain's CDR3 is CASSLDASGWETQYF. DNA for the CDR3: TGTGCCAGCAGCTTAGACGCTAGCGGCTGGGAGACCCAGTACTTC.

The V gene is TRBV19, the J gene TRBJ2-3, with D tentatively TRBD1 (6 bases). Germline CDR1 and CDR2: LNHDA and SQIVND (reference sequence). The CDR3 contains 16 residues. Trimming removed 3 bases from V and 2 bases from J, with 15 bases in between. CDR3 bases: TGTGCCAGTAGTATTGGGGGCTTTATGGACACAGATACGCAGTATTTT. This codes for CASSIGGFMDTDTQYF. Filled out from reference TRBV19 and TRBJ2-3, the complete variable domain reads DGGITQSPKYLFRKEGQNVTLSCEQNLNHDAMYWYRQDPGQGLRLIYYSQIVNDFQKGDIAEGYSVSREKKESFPLTVTSAQKNPTAFYLCASSIGGFMDTDTQYFGPGTRLTVL.

This chain connects TRBV6-4 to TRBJ2-7; TRBD1 aligns across 8 bases. Germline CDR1 and CDR2: MRHNA and SNTAGT. Unmatched junction bases numbered 12, after V lost 6 bases and J lost 5 bases. This CDR3 has 15 amino acids. CDR3 DNA: TGTGCCAGCAGGTGGACAGGGCAAGGCTTCCACGAGCAGTACTTC. Protein product: CASRWTGQGFHEQYF.

The rearrangement links TRBV6-2 or TRBV6-3 to TRBJ2-7; 11 bases map to TRBD2. The CDR3 is made up of 18 amino acids. With V trimmed by 2 bases and J by 3 bases, 12 bases remained unmatched. Germline CDR1 reads MNHEY; CDR2 reads SVGEGT. CDR3 sequence: CASSYDKIVSGGVYEQYF. CDR3 DNA sequence: TGTGCCAGCAGTTACGATAAGATCGTTAGCGGGGGGGTCTACGAGCAGTACTTC.

This clone was found a few times. The chain carries TRBV5-1 and TRBJ2-7, with D possibly being TRBD1 (6 bases). The CDR3 has 16 residues. The germline gives CDR1 SGHRS, CDR2 YFSETQ. Trimming took 0 bases from V and 3 from J, leaving 16 bases between them. CDR3 in amino acids: CASSLATAQGNYEQYF. CDR3 bases: TGCGCCAGCAGCTTGGCCACGGCGCAGGGGAACTACGAGCAGTACTTC.